This TCR beta chain was found in a study of T cell responses to AZD1222 COVID-19 vaccine. About the study: Timing groups of about 4 and about 12 weeks for second doses were pooled.

TCRdb's table, derived via immunoSEQ multiplex PCR, lists solely in-frame clones and lacks some. The table includes over 95,000 clones, 70% to 90% detected once. The CDR3 extends over 15 amino acids. The V and J ends lost 2 bases and 4 bases, in that order; junction bases with no gene match: 5. The germline V gene has CDR1 SGHVS and CDR2 FNYEAQ. Material: peripheral blood, obtained on day 0 of AZD1222 vaccination. The source of this sequence is an adult in good health. V is TRBV7-6 and J is TRBJ2-3, with 8 bases aligning to TRBD1. CDR3 region: CASSLRQGSADTQYF. CDR3 bases: TGTGCCAGCAGCTTACGACAGGGGTCCGCAGATACGCAGTATTTT.